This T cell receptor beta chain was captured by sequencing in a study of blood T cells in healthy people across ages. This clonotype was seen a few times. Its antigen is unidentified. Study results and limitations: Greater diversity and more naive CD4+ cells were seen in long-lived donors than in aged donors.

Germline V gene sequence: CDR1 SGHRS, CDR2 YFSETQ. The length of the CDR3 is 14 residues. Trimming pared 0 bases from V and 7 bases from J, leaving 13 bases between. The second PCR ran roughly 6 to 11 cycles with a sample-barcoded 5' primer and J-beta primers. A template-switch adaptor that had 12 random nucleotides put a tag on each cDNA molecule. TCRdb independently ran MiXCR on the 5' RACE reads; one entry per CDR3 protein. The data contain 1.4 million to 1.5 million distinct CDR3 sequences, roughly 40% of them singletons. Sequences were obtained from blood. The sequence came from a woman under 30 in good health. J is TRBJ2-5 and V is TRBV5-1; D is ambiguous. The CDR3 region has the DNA TGCGCCAGCAGCTTGGATCCAGACAAGGGGACCCAGTACTTC. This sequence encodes CASSLDPDKGTQYF.